The T cell receptor (beta chain) under discussion was sequenced for a study of blood T cell repertoires in COVID-19. Study-wide context: Sources were T cells, B-cell-depleted T cells, or PBMCs; the material itself was cDNA or gDNA.

Germline V gene data show CDR1 as SEHNR and CDR2 as FQNEAQ (reference sequence). The CDR3 runs to 18 residues. V lost 5 bases and J lost 4; bases outside the gene matches: 16. Sequencing used immunoSEQ multiplex PCR; TCRdb keeps in-frame clones, though not all of them. The table lists around 280,000 clones, roughly 90% of them singletons. Participant-reported clinical history was the basis for cohort assignment. The receptor's source is a woman aged 18-29 years with acute COVID-19. Specimen: PBMCs or T cells enriched from blood (not recorded which). The chain links TRBV7-9 to TRBJ2-3, with 9 bases matching TRBD2. The CDR3, as DNA: TGTGCCAGCAGCCCACTGAGGGGTAGCGGGAGTGACGCAGATACGCAGTATTTT. This encodes CASSPLRGSGSDADTQYF. Supplemented by reference TRBV7-9 and TRBJ2-3, the full variable domain reads DTGVSQNPRHKITKRGQNVTFRCDPISEHNRLYWYRQTLGQGPEFLTYFQNEAQLEKSRLLSDRFSAERPKGSFSTLEIQRTEQGDSAMYLCASSPLRGSGSDADTQYFGPGTRLTVL.